The clone carrying this T cell receptor beta chain was seen many times. V was pared by 0 bases and J by 1 base, with 0 bases of the junction left unmatched. The CDR3 has 15 residues. Germline V gene sequence: CDR1 MGHRA, CDR2 YSYEKL. These data are taken from a study of neurological immune-mediated disorders. 5'RACE with 10-nucleotide random UMIs generated the cDNA. Each CDR3 protein gets one entry after TCRdb re-called the 5' RACE reads with MiXCR. The sample records about 50,000 distinct CDR3 sequences, about 15% being singletons. The clonotype originates from a man aged 55 to 70 in good health. J is TRBJ2-3 and V is TRBV4-1, with TRBD1 identical over 8 bases. The sample comprised PBMCs. CDR3 nucleotides: TGCGCCAGCAGCCAAGAGGACAGGGGCACAGATACGCAGTATTTT. It yields the protein CASSQEDRGTDTQYF.